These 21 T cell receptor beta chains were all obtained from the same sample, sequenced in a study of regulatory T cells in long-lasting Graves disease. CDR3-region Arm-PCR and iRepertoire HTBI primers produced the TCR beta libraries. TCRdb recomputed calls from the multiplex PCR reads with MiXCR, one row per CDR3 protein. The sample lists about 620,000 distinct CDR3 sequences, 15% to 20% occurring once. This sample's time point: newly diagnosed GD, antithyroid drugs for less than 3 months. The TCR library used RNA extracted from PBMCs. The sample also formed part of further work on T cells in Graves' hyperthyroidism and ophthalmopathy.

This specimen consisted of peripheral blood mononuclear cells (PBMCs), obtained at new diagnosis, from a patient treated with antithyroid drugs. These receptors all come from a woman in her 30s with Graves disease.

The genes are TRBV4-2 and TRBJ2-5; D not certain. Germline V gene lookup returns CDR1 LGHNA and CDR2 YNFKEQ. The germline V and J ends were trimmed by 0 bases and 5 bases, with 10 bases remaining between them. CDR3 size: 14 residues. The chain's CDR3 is CASSQDAVLETQYF. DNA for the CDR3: TGTGCCAGCAGCCAAGATGCGGTATTGGAGACCCAGTACTTC.

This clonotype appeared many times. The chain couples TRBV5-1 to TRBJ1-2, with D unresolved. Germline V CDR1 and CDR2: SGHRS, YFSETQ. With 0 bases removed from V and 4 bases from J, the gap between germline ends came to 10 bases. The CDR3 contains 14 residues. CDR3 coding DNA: TGCGCCAGCAGCTTGGGGACCGCTGGCTATGGCTACACCTTC. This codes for CASSLGTAGYGYTF.

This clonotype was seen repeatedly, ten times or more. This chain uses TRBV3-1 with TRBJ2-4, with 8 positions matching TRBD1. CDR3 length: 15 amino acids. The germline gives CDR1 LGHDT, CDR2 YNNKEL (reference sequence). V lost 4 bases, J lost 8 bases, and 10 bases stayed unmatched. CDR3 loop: CASSPRRTGMDIQYF. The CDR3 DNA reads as TGTGCCAGCAGCCCCAGACGGACAGGGATGGACATTCAGTACTTC.

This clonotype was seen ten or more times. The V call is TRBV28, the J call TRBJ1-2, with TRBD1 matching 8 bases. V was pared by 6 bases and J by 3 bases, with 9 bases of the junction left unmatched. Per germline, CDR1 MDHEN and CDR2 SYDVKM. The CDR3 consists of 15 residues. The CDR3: CASRTPTGGDYGYTF. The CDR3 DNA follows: TGTGCCAGCAGAACCCCCACAGGGGGGGACTATGGCTACACCTTC.

CDR3 nucleotides: TGCGCCAGCAGTGAACGACCCGGGACAGGGTCGGGAGAGACCCAGTACTTC. The encoded protein is CASSERPGTGSGETQYF. V and J are TRBV10-2 and TRBJ2-5; TRBD1 matches 9 bases. The V gene's germline CDR1 is WSHSY and CDR2 SAAADI. Unmatched junction bases numbered 12, after V lost 3 bases and J lost 4 bases. This CDR3 region has 17 residues.

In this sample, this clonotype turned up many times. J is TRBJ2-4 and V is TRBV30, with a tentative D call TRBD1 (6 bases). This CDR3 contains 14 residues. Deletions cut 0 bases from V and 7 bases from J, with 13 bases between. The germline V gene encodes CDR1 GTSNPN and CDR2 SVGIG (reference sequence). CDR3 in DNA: TGTGCCTGGAGTGTTTATACAGGGCAGAACATTCAGTACTTC. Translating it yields CAWSVYTGQNIQYF.

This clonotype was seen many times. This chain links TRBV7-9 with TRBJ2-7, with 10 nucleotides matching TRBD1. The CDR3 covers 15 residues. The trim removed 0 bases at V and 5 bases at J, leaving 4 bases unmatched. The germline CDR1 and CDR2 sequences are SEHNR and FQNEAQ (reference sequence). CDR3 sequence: CASSLAGTGAHEQYF. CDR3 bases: TGTGCCAGCAGCTTAGCTGGGACAGGGGCTCACGAGCAGTACTTC.

The CDR3 sequence: CASSLGGLAANTGELFF. CDR3 bases: TGTGCCAGCAGCTTAGGGGGACTAGCGGCGAACACCGGGGAGCTGTTTTTT. The rearrangement uses TRBV7-3 and TRBJ2-2, with TRBD2 identical over 11 bases. The V gene end was trimmed by 2 bases and the J gene end by 0 bases; junction bases not matched to a gene: 2. The CDR3 totals 17 residues. Germline lookup yields CDR1 SGHTA and CDR2 FQGTGA.

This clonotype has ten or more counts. The chain's CDR3 is CASSPKPAPGGETQYF. The CDR3 DNA is TGTGCCAGCAGCCCGAAGCCGGCCCCAGGAGGAGAGACCCAGTACTTC. This chain joins TRBV11-2 and TRBJ2-5; D may be TRBD2 (5 bases). The CDR3 is made up of 16 amino acids. Germline CDR1 and CDR2: SGHAT and FQNNGV. Trimming removed 5 bases at V and 4 bases at J, with 20 bases between.

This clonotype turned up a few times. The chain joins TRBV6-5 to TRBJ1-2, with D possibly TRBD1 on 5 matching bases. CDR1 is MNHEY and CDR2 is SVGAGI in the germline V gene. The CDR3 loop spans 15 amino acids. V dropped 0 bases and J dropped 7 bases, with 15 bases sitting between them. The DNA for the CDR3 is TGTGCCAGCAGTTACTCGGGGGAGACGGGCGCTGGCTACACCTTC. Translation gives CASSYSGETGAGYTF.

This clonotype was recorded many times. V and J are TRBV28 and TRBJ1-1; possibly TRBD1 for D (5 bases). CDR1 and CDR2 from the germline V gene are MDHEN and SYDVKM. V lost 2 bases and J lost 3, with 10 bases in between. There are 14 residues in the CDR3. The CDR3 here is CASSLTGAYTEAFF. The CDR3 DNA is TGTGCCAGCAGTTTAACCGGGGCTTACACTGAAGCTTTCTTT.

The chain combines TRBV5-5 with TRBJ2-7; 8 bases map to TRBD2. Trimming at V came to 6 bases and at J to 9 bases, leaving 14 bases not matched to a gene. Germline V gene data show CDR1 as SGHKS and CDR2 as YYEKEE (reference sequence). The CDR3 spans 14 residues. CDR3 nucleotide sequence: TGTGCCAGCATTCCCTTCCGCGGGGGGCACCGGCAGTACTTC. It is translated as CASIPFRGGHRQYF.

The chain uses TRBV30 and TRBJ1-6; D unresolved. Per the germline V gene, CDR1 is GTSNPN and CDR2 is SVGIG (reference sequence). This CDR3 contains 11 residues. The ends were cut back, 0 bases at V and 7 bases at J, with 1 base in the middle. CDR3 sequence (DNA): TGTGCCTGGAGTGTGAATTCACCCCTCCACTTT. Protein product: CAWSVNSPLHF.

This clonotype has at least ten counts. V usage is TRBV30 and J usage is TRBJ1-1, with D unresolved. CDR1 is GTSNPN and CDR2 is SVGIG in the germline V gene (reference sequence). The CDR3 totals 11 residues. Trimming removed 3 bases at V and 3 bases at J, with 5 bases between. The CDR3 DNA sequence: TGTGCCTGGAGCCAGGACACTGAAGCTTTCTTT. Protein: CAWSQDTEAFF.

The CDR3 protein is CSARQYLSSEAFF. CDR3 bases: TGCAGTGCTAGACAGTACCTCTCCTCTGAAGCTTTCTTT. The gene calls are TRBV20-1 and TRBJ1-1; D gene ambiguous. Trimming stripped 2 bases from V and 6 bases from J, with 13 bases between. The CDR3 length is 13 residues. CDR1 and CDR2 (germline): DFQATT, SNEGSKA (reference sequence).

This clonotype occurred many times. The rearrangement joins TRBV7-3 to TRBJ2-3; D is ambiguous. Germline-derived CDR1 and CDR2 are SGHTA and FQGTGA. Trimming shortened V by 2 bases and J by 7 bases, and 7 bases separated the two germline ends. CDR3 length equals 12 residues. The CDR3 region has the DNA TGTGCCAGCAGCTTAGGGTTGAATACGCAGTATTTT. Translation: CASSLGLNTQYF.

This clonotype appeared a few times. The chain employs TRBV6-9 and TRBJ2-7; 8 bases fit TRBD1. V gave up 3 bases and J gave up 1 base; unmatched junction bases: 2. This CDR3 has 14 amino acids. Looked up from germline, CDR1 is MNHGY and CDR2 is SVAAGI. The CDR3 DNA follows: TGTGCCAGCAGTTACCGGACAGGGTCCTACGAGCAGTACTTC. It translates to CASSYRTGSYEQYF.

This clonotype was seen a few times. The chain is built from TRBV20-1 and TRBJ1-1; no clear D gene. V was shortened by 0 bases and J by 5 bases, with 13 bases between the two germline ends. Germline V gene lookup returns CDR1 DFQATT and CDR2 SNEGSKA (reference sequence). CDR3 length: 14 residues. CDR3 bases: TGCAGTGCTAGAGATCATGGGAAAGAGACTGAAGCTTTCTTT. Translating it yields CSARDHGKETEAFF.

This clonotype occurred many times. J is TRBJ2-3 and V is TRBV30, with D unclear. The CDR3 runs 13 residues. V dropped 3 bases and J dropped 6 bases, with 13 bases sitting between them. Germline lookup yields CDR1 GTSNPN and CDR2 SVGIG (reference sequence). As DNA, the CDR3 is TGTGCCTGGAGCGGGTTGGGGAAGGATACGCAGTATTTT. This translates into CAWSGLGKDTQYF.

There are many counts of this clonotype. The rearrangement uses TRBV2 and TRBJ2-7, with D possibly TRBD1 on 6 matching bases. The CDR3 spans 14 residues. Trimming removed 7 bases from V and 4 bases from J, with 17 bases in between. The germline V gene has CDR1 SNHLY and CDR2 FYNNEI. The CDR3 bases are TGTGCCAGCATGGGGCTGGACAGTGGATACGAGCAGTACTTC. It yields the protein CASMGLDSGYEQYF.

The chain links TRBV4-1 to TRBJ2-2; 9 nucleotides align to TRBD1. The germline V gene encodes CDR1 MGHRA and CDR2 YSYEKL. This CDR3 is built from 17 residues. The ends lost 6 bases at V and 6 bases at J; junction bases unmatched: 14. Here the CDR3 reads CASSSSRDRVSSGELFF. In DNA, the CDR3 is TGCGCCAGCAGTTCTAGCCGGGACAGGGTTAGTTCCGGGGAGCTGTTTTTT.